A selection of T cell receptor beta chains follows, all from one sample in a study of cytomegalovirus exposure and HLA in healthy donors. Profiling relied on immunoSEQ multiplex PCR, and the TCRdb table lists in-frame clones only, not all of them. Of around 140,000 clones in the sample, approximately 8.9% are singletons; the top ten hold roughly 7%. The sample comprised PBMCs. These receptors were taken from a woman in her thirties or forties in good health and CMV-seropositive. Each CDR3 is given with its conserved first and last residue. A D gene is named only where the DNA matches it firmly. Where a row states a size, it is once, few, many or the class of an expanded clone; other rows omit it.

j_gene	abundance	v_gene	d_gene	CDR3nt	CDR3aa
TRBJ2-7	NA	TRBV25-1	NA	TGTGCCAGCAGTGAATGGAGCCCTGTCGGGGCCTACGAGCAGTACTTC	CASSEWSPVGAYEQYF
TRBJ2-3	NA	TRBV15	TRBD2	TGTGCCACCAGCAGAGCGGGGGGGGTGGGTGATACGCAGTATTTT	CATSRAGGVGDTQYF
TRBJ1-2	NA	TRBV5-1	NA	TGCGCCAGCAGCTTGGCGGGGGGCGACTATGGCTACACCTTC	CASSLAGGDYGYTF
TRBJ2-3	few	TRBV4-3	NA	TGCGCCAGCAGCCAAGATTGGGGGGGGCCGTACACAGATACGCAGTATTTT	CASSQDWGGPYTDTQYF
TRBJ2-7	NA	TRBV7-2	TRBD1	TGTGCCAGCAGCTTAGCCCGACAGGGACGTAGAAACGAGCAGTACTTC	CASSLARQGRRNEQYF
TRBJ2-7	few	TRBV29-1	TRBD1	TGCAGCGTTGGAAGAGGGACAGGGAGAACCTACGAGCAGTACTTC	CSVGRGTGRTYEQYF
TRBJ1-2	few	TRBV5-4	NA	TGTGCCAGCAGCTTGGAAAAGACAGGTCTGGACTATGGCTACACCTTC	CASSLEKTGLDYGYTF
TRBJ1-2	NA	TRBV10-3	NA	TGTGCCATCAGTGAGTCGGGGCAGTATGGCTACACCTTC	CAISESGQYGYTF
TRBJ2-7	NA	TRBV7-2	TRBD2	TGTGCCAGCAGCTTAGGGACTAGCGGTCGTCTCTACGAGCAGTACTTC	CASSLGTSGRLYEQYF
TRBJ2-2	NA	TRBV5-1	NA	TGCGCCAGCAGCTTAGAACCAGGGTTCTCCGGGGAGCTGTTTTTT	CASSLEPGFSGELFF
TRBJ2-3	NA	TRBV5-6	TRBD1	TGTGCCAGCAGCTGGGACAGAGGACGAGCCGGGGTGGCGCAGTATTTT	CASSWDRGRAGVAQYF
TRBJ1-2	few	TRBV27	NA	TGTGCCAGCAGACCTCAGGGATTAGCTAACTATGGCTACACCTTC	CASRPQGLANYGYTF